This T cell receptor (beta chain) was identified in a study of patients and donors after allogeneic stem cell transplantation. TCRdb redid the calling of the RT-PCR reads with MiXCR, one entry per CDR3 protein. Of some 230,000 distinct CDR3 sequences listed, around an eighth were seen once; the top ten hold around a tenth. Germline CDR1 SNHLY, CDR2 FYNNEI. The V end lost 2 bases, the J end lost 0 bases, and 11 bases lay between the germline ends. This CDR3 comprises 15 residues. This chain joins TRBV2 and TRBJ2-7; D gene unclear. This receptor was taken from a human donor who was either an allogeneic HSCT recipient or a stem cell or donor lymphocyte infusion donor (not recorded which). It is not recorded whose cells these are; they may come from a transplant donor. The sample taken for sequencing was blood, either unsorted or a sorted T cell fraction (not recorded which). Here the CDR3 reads CASSERSTSSYEQYF. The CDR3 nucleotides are TGTGCCAGCAGTGAAAGGTCTACGAGCTCCTACGAGCAGTACTTC.